The source of this T cell receptor beta chain is a study of Ad26.COV2.S vaccination and SARS-CoV-2 variants. The wider study: This donor came from the COV1001 trial of Ad26.COV2.S.

Produced via immunoSEQ multiplex PCR; TCRdb's table is partial and in-frame only. The sample shows about 350,000 clones, 75% to 90% of them seen only once. The CDR3 covers 15 residues. Germline V gene data show CDR1 as LNHDA and CDR2 as SQIVND (reference sequence). V was cut by 1 base and J by 5 bases, with 14 bases left in between. Treatment here: 15 to 20 received Ad26.COV2.S at low or high dose, single or two shots; 5 received placebo; per-sample allocation not given. Vaccine and placebo recipients were sampled on day 63 after the first injection. The donor was a Boston adult aged 18-55 years. The TCR was taken from a person between 18 and 60 years old who received the Ad26.COV2.S COVID-19 vaccine or a placebo. Sequencing used peripheral blood, obtained in a trial of Ad26.COV2.S vaccine versus placebo. This rearrangement joins TRBV19 to TRBJ2-5; possibly TRBD2 for D (7 bases). CDR3 region: CASSIAGGLGETQYF. CDR3 sequence (DNA): TGTGCCAGTAGTATAGCGGGGGGCCTGGGGGAGACCCAGTACTTC.